This T cell receptor beta chain is drawn from a study of blood T cell repertoires in COVID-19 (TCRdb year 2020). Broadly, across the study: Samples covering the acute and convalescent phases of COVID-19 were provided by collaborators in the United States, Italy and Spain. Samples came from the ongoing ImmuneRACE study (first 160 participants) plus 1,254 subjects from 6 global collaborators. Where available, HLA class I and class II types were obtained from metadata supplied by the sample provider rather than from assay-based typing. The repertoires were released in a freely available public database meant as a resource for research on the immune response to SARS-CoV-2. Deeply sampled blood TCRbeta repertoires from subjects exposed to, actively infected with, or recovered from COVID-19 were included in the dataset. The sample metadata nearly always contained a de-identified subject ID, COVID-19 status, age in years and sex. The prospective study material was composed of cDNA or gDNA derived from T cells, B-cell-depleted T cells, or PBMCs. The paper's findings and limits, for the study overall: How much clinical and demographic metadata was included differed by source and by participant, and the metadata was provided uncurated.

This clone was picked up a small number of times. Its antigen target is currently unknown. Nothing much larger sits one base from this clone, and base qualities are not available. TCRbeta CDR3 regions were amplified from genomic DNA by means of the immunoSEQ Assay, a bias-controlled multiplex PCR. For the original study's pipeline: Within the assay, amplification of reference gene primers was used to estimate how many nucleated cells each sample contained. To quantify the absolute abundance of each unique TCRbeta CDR3 rearrangement, sequence reads were collapsed and filtered. For each sample, productive Simpson clonality was calculated as the square root of Simpson's diversity index over productive rearrangements. Imported from immuneACCESS, the table was reduced by TCRdb to in-frame sequences with V and J called. These copies leave out some clones; in studies compared against another copy, an unresolved V gene accounts for under half, and the cause of the remainder is not known. Clone size and the V and J calls come from that table; the DNA yielded D and trimming. The sample includes about 240,000 clones, with 86% observed a single time. The ten largest clones capture 9% to 15% of the sample.

Each collaborating institution followed its own protocols to collect whole blood in K2EDTA tubes. For TCRbeta analysis, collaborators shipped samples in one of three forms: frozen whole blood, isolated PBMCs, or DNA extracted from either of those sample types. Unmatched junction bases come to 15, with V trimmed by 5 bases and J by 13 bases. As encoded in the germline V gene (reference sequence), CDR1 is LNHDA while CDR2 is SQIVND. From its cysteine to its phenylalanine, the CDR3 spans 15 amino acids. The DNA shown is the 45-base CDR3, in frame from base 1. The receptor was derived from a man of 80 years or more with acute or convalescent COVID-19. Material: peripheral blood. The chain was built from TRBV19 and TRBJ2-2, with 8 central nucleotides matching TRBD1. The DNA sequence reads TGTGCCAGTAGTGAGGACAGGGCTCTCCTAGGAGGGCTGTTTTTT. Its protein product is CASSEDRALLGGLFF. Beyond the CDR3, the reference TRBV19 and TRBJ2-2 genes provide the residues; the full variable domain reads: DGGITQSPKYLFRKEGQNVTLSCEQNLNHDAMYWYRQDPGQGLRLIYYSQIVNDFQKGDIAEGYSVSREKKESFPLTVTSAQKNPTAFYLCASSEDRALLGGLFFGEGSRLTVL.